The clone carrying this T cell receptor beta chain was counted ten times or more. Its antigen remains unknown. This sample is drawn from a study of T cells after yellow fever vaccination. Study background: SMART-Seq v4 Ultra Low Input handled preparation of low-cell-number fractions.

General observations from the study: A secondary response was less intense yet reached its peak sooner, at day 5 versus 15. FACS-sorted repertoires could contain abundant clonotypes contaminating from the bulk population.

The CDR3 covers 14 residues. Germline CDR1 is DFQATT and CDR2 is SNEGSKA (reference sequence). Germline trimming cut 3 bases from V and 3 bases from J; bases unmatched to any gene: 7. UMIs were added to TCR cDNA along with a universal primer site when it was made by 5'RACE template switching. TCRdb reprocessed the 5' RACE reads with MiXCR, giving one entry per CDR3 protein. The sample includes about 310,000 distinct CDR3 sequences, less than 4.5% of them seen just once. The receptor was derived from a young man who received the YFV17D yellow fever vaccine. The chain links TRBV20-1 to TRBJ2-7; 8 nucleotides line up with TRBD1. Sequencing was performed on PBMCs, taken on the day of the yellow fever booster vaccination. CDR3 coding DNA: TGCAGTGCTAGTCACGGACAGGGCGGCTACGAGCAGTACTTC. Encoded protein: CSASHGQGGYEQYF.